In its sample, the clone carrying this T cell receptor (beta chain) ranks as medium-sized (0.01 to 0.1%). TCRbeta library construction was performed incorporating unique molecular identifiers. TCRdb re-called the PCR reads with MiXCR, one entry per CDR3 protein. The sample shows some 5,000 distinct CDR3 sequences, 7.3% of them seen only once. The data belong to a study of T-cell reconstitution after alpha-beta-depleted transplantation in children. The trim removed 5 bases at V and 3 bases at J, leaving 9 bases unmatched. Germline V gives CDR1 MNHEY, CDR2 SVGAGI. The CDR3 totals 16 residues. This specimen was PBMCs, mostly from graft donor cells, taken 60 days after TCRalphabeta/CD19-depleted stem cell transplant. The source is a boy under two years old who had a stem cell transplant for SCID, so the T cells may come from the graft donor. The V gene is TRBV6-5, the J gene TRBJ2-7, with 11 bases matching TRBD2. CDR3: CASSQRPSGGYYEQYF. The CDR3 region has the DNA TGTGCCAGCAGTCAGAGACCTAGCGGGGGGTACTACGAGCAGTACTTC.